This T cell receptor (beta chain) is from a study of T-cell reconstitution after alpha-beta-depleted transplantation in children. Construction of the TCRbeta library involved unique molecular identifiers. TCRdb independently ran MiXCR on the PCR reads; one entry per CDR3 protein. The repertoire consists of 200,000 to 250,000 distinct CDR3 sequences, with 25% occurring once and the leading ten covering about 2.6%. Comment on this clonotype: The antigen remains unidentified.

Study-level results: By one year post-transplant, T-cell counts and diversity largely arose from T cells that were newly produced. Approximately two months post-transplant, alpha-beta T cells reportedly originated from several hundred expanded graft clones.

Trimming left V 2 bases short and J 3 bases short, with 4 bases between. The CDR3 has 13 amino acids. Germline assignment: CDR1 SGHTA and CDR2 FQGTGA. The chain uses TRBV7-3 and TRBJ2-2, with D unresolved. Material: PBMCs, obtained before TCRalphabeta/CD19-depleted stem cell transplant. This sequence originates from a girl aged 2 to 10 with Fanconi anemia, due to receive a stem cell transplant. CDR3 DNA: TGTGCCAGCAGCTTATTCCACACCGGGGAGCTGTTTTTT. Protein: CASSLFHTGELFF.